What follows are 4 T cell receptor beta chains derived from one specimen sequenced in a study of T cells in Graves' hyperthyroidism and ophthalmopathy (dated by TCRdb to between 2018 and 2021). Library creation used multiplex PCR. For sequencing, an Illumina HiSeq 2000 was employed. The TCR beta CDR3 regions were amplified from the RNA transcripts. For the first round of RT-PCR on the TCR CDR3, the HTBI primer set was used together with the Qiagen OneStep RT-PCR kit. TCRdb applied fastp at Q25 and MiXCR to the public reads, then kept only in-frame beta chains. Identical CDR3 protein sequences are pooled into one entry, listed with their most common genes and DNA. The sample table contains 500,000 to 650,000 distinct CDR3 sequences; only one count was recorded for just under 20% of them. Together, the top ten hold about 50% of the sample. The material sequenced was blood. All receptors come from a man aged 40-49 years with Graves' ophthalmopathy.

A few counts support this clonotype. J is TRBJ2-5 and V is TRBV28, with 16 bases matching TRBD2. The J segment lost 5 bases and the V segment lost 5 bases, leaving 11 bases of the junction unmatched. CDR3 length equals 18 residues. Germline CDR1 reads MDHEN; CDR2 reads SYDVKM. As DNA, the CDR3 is TGTGCCAGCAGTCAGACGGGACTAGCGGGAGGGAGATCGGAGACCCAGTACTTC. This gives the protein CASSQTGLAGGRSETQYF. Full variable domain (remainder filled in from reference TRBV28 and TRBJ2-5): DVKVTQSSRYLVKRTGEKVFLECVQDMDHENMFWYRQDPGLGLRLIYFSYDVKMKEKGDIPEGYSVSREKKERFSLILESASTNQTSMYLCASSQTGLAGGRSETQYFGPGTRLLVL.

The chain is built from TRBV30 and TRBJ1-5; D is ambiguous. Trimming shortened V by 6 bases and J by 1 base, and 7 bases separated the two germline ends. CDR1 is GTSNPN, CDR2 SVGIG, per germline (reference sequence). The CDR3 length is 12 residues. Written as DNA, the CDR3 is TGTGCCTGTGGACGCAGCAATCAGCCCCAGCATTTT. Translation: CACGRSNQPQHF.

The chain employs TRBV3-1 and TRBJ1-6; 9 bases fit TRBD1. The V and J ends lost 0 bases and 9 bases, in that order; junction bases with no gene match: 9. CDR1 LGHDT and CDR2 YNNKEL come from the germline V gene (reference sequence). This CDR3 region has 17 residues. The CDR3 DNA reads TGTGCCAGCAGCCAAGAAATCGGGACAGGGCTTTTTTCACCCCTCCACTTT. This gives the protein CASSQEIGTGLFSPLHF.

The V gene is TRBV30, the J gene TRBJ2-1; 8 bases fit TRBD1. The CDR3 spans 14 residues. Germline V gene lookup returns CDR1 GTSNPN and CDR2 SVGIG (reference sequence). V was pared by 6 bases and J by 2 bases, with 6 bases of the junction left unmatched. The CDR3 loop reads CACHDRGTYNEQFF. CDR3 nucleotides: TGTGCCTGTCACGACAGGGGAACCTACAATGAGCAGTTCTTC.